The next 17 T cell receptor beta chains were all read from a single sample in a study of shared clonotypes between healthy human individuals. The table came from immunoSEQ multiplex PCR; TCRdb's copy has only in-frame clones and leaves some out. This table holds 950,000 to 1,100,000 clones, around 78% found once. Sequenced sample: memory CD4+ T cells from PBMCs. Subset indicated: CD45RA-negative fraction. The receptors come from a man younger than 35 in good health. Some clones in this sample may be carry-over from other donors' samples.

The chain is built from TRBV30 and TRBJ1-4; 7 positions agree with TRBD1. The CDR3 runs 14 residues. Germline V CDR1 and CDR2: GTSNPN, SVGIG (reference sequence). Trimming removed 3 bases from V and 5 bases from J; junction bases left unmatched: 6. CDR3 sequence reads: CAWSGDRSNEKLFF. In DNA, the CDR3 is TGTGCCTGGAGCGGGGACAGATCAAATGAAAAACTGTTTTTT.

This clone was recorded only once. The V and J genes are TRBV18 and TRBJ2-3; D is unresolved. V dropped 1 base and J dropped 1 base, with 12 bases sitting between them. Germline-derived CDR1 and CDR2 are KGHSH and LQKENI. This CDR3 is 16 amino acids long. The CDR3 DNA reads as TGTGCCAGCTCACCACTAATAACAGAGGGCACAGATACGCAGTATTTT. Protein: CASSPLITEGTDTQYF.

About this clone itself: This may be a read error, as it is one base from a much larger clone. The same CDR3 is also encoded by other DNA sequences in this sample. This chain uses TRBV2 with TRBJ1-3; D unclear. Germline assignment: CDR1 SNHLY and CDR2 FYNNEI. CDR3 length: 13 amino acids. Trimming left V 3 bases short and J 0 bases short, with 3 bases between. The CDR3: CASSDNSGNTIYF. The CDR3 DNA reads TGTGCCAGCAGTGACAACTCTGGAAACACCATATATTTT.

The chain employs TRBV28 and TRBJ2-7; no definite D call. CDR1 and CDR2 from the germline V gene are MDHEN and SYDVKM. Trimming cost V 4 bases and J 6 bases, with 16 bases left between them. The CDR3 length is 14 residues. Written as DNA, the CDR3 is TGTGCCAGCAGTTCCCCCGCAAGTTTGGGCGAGCAGTACTTC. Amino acids: CASSSPASLGEQYF. The variable domain in full, with the rest retrieved from reference TRBV28 and TRBJ2-7, is DVKVTQSSRYLVKRTGEKVFLECVQDMDHENMFWYRQDPGLGLRLIYFSYDVKMKEKGDIPEGYSVSREKKERFSLILESASTNQTSMYLCASSSPASLGEQYFGPGTRLTVT.

J is TRBJ1-2 and V is TRBV18; 8 bases agree with TRBD1. The V segment lost 3 bases and the J segment 7 bases; nucleotides outside the gene matches: 10. The germline CDR1 and CDR2 sequences are KGHSH and LQKENI. The CDR3 is 15 amino acids. The CDR3 loop reads CASSPTTGAPFGYTF. CDR3 DNA: TGTGCCAGCTCACCGACGACAGGGGCGCCTTTTGGCTACACCTTC.

This chain links TRBV15 with TRBJ2-1, with D unclear. CDR1 is LNHNV and CDR2 is YYDKDF in the germline V gene (reference sequence). The CDR3 length is 14 residues. Trimming took 0 bases from V and 6 from J, leaving 9 bases between them. The CDR3 sequence: CATSRDRLLNEQFF. The CDR3 nucleotides are TGTGCCACCAGCAGAGATCGTTTGCTCAATGAGCAGTTCTTC.

As to this clone: A much larger clone differs from this one at a single base, so this may be a read error. Other DNA sequences of this sample code for an identical CDR3. This chain connects TRBV29-1 to TRBJ1-1, with D hard to call. The CDR3 length is 15 residues. Germline V CDR1 and CDR2: SQVTM, ANQGSEA. Trimming removed 6 bases at V and 14 bases at J, with 31 bases between. The chain's CDR3 is CSVTLLESFGKRAFF. The CDR3 DNA is TGCAGCGTGACGTTATTAGAGTCATTCGGGAAGAGGGCATTCTTT.

The V gene is TRBV29-1, the J gene TRBJ2-4; TRBD2 might be the D (7 bases). Trimming stripped 0 bases from V and 7 bases from J, with 16 bases between. The germline V gene encodes CDR1 SQVTM and CDR2 ANQGSEA. CDR3 length: 15 amino acids. The CDR3 nucleotides read TGCAGCGTTGAAGATGATGCGGGGGCACGGAACATTCAGTACTTC. This encodes CSVEDDAGARNIQYF.

The chain joins TRBV7-3 to TRBJ2-3, with D possibly matching TRBD2 (5 bases). Germline-derived CDR1 and CDR2 are SGHTA and FQGTGA. The CDR3 contains 13 residues. The V end was cut by 4 bases, the J end by 5 bases, with 10 bases between. The CDR3 DNA reads TGTGCCAGCAGCTCCTCCCGGGGAGATACGCAGTATTTT. This sequence encodes CASSSSRGDTQYF.

This chain connects TRBV15 to TRBJ2-4; D is perhaps TRBD2 (6 bases). V was pared by 0 bases and J by 12 bases, with 12 bases between. Germline assignment: CDR1 LNHNV and CDR2 YYDKDF (reference sequence). The length of the CDR3 is 13 residues. In DNA, the CDR3 is TGTGCCACCAGCAGAGATCTGGAGGGAAATCAGTACTTC. As protein: CATSRDLEGNQYF.

V and J are TRBV11-2 and TRBJ2-5, with D perhaps given as TRBD1 or TRBD2 (6 bases each). Germline V gene data show CDR1 as SGHAT and CDR2 as FQNNGV. V lost 5 bases and J lost 2, with 18 bases in between. CDR3 length: 16 residues. The CDR3, as DNA: TGTGCCAGCAGCAACCCAAAGGGGGGTGAGCAAGAGACCCAGTACTTC. Protein sequence: CASSNPKGGEQETQYF.

The rearrangement links TRBV23-1 to TRBJ2-1; a weak D match, TRBD1 (8 bases). TRBV23-1 is flagged as an ORF with uncertain function. The CDR3 is 16 amino acids. Trimming left V 4 bases short and J 6 bases short, with 19 bases between. CDR3 sequence reads: CASSLGRGRGLNEQFF. As DNA, the CDR3 is TGCGCCAGCAGTCTAGGGAGGGGCAGGGGGCTCAATGAGCAGTTCTTC.

V gene TRBV6-5 combines with J gene TRBJ2-7, with D possibly TRBD1 on 6 matching bases. CDR1 is MNHEY, CDR2 SVGAGI, per germline. V lost 6 bases and J 2 bases, leaving 11 bases between the germline ends. This CDR3 contains 13 residues. The CDR3: CASSRDTTYEQYF. The CDR3 nucleotides read TGTGCCAGCAGCCGGGACACCACCTACGAGCAGTACTTC.

The rearrangement links TRBV7-9 to TRBJ2-3, with D unresolved. Trimming removed 6 bases from V and 10 bases from J, with 23 bases in between. Germline V CDR1 and CDR2: SEHNR, FQNEAQ (reference sequence). The CDR3 length is 15 residues. The CDR3 DNA reads TGTGCCAGCAGTTACCCGTCCCGTCCCCTCGAGGCGCAGTATTTT. It encodes CASSYPSRPLEAQYF.

Concerning this clone: The sample has other DNA sequences that encode this CDR3 too. V is TRBV18 and J is TRBJ2-5; the D gene is possibly TRBD1 (6 bases). V dropped 5 bases and J dropped 2 bases, with 6 bases sitting between them. This CDR3 region has 12 residues. Looked up from germline, CDR1 is KGHSH and CDR2 is LQKENI. CDR3 region: CASSTGQETQYF. The CDR3 DNA reads as TGTGCCAGCTCAACAGGGCAAGAGACCCAGTACTTC.

The V gene is TRBV29-1, the J gene TRBJ2-1; 9 bases fit TRBD2. The V segment lost 2 bases and the J segment 4 bases; nucleotides outside the gene matches: 6. The CDR3 is 15 residues long. The germline CDR1 and CDR2 sequences are SQVTM and ANQGSEA. The CDR3 spells CSVELLRGGYNEQFF. The CDR3 region has the DNA TGCAGCGTTGAATTGCTGCGGGGGGGATACAATGAGCAGTTCTTC.

The gene calls are TRBV28 and TRBJ1-2; 8 nucleotides match TRBD1. V lost 8 bases, J lost 5 bases, and 7 bases stayed unmatched. This CDR3 has 13 amino acids. Germline-derived CDR1 and CDR2 are MDHEN and SYDVKM. For the CDR3, the DNA is TGTGCCAGCGGTGCAGGGGGCGTTTATGGCTACACCTTC. Residues: CASGAGGVYGYTF.